What follows describes a single T cell receptor beta chain. The specificity of this receptor is unknown. The sample holds no much larger clone one base away, and base qualities are not on file. The collaborating institutions used their own protocols to collect whole blood in K2EDTA tubes. For TCRbeta analysis, collaborators shipped samples as frozen whole blood, isolated PBMCs, or DNA extracted from either of those sample types. The sample belongs to a study of blood T cell repertoires in COVID-19 (dated by TCRdb to the early 2020s). With regard to the full study: Samples from collaborators originated in the United States, Italy and Spain and spanned both the acute and convalescent phases of COVID-19. The material from the prospective study consisted of cDNA or gDNA derived from T cells, B-cell-depleted T cells, or PBMCs. Subjects who had been exposed to COVID-19, were actively infected with it, or had recovered from it provided the deeply sampled blood TCRbeta repertoires that made up the dataset. A freely available public database, intended as a resource for researchers studying the immune response to SARS-CoV-2, is where the repertoires were released. Samples came from the ongoing ImmuneRACE study (first 160 participants) plus 1,254 subjects from 6 global collaborators. Nearly every sample came with metadata listing a de-identified subject ID, COVID-19 status, age in years and sex. Where available, HLA class I and class II types were taken from metadata supplied by the sample provider and were not determined by assay-based typing. Overall study outcomes, separate from this receptor: Clinical and demographic metadata were provided uncurated, with the amount varying by source and participant.

TCRbeta CDR3 regions were amplified from genomic DNA using the immunoSEQ Assay, a bias-controlled multiplex PCR. Per the original workflow: Nucleated cell counts per sample were estimated from amplification of reference gene primers within the assay. To quantify the absolute abundance of each unique TCRbeta CDR3 rearrangement, sequence reads were collapsed and filtered. For each sample, productive Simpson clonality was calculated by taking the square root of Simpson's diversity index across productive rearrangements. TCRdb limited this immuneACCESS table to in-frame rearrangements with V and J called. A share of clones is missing; checked studies link under half to unresolved V genes, and the rest is unexplained. V and J calls and clone size follow that table, whereas D and trimming were derived from the DNA. The sample table contains some 70,000 clones; only one count was recorded for about nine tenths of them. The ten largest account for 5% to 7% of the sample.

The cysteine opens and the phenylalanine closes a CDR3 of 17 amino acids. The kept DNA is CDR3 alone, 51 bases in frame from the first base. Taken from the germline V gene, the CDR1 and CDR2 loops are MGHDK and SYGVNS. The junction shows trimming of 6 bases on V and 4 bases on J, and the gene matches do not reach 12 bases of it. Source material: peripheral blood. This receptor chain uses TRBV25-1 and TRBJ2-1; the central 10 bases match TRBD2. This clonotype was obtained from a woman between 65 and 79 years old with acute or convalescent COVID-19. The nucleotides are TGTGCCAGCAGCCCCGGGACTAGCGTTCAGATATACAATGAGCAGTTCTTC. It encodes CASSPGTSVQIYNEQFF.